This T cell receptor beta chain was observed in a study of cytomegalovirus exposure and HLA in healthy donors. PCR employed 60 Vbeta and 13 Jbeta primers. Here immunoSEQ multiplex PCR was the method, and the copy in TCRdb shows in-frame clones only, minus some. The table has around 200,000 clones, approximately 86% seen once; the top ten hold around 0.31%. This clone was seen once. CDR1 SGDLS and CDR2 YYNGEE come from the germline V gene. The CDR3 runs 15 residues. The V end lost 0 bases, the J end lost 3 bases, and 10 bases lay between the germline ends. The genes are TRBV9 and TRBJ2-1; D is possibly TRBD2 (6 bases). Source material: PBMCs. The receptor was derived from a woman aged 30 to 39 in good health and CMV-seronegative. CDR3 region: CASSVGGGVYNEQFF. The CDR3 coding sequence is TGTGCCAGCAGCGTAGGTGGCGGGGTCTACAATGAGCAGTTCTTC.